This is a list of T cell receptor beta chains from one sample in a study of CD8+ T cells in alopecia areata. Only in-frame clones appear in the TCRdb table, and some are missing; sequencing was by immunoSEQ multiplex PCR. Among 45,000 to 70,000 clones, around 96% were seen once, and the ten largest hold approximately 24%. The input for sequencing was CD8+ T cells sorted from blood, taken at week 0. The origin of the receptors is a human donor with alopecia areata. The CDR3 runs from the conserved cysteine through the conserved F or W. D genes are given only for firm matches.

d_call: .
v_call: TRBV5-4
j_call: TRBJ2-1
cdr3_aa: CASSFRGDSWGLEQFF
cdr3_nt: TGTGCCAGCAGCTTCCGTGGGGACAGCTGGGGACTTGAGCAGTTCTTC

d_call: .
v_call: TRBV5-1
j_call: TRBJ1-2
cdr3_aa: CASSLAPGRGYTF
cdr3_nt: TGCGCCAGCAGCTTGGCCCCAGGGCGCGGCTACACCTTC

d_call: TRBD2
v_call: TRBV2
j_call: TRBJ2-3
cdr3_aa: CASSEPGLATDTQYF
cdr3_nt: TGTGCCAGCAGTGAACCGGGACTAGCAACAGATACGCAGTATTTT

d_call: .
v_call: TRBV6-5
j_call: TRBJ2-7
cdr3_aa: CASSYGESSYEQYF
cdr3_nt: TGTGCCAGCAGTTACGGTGAGAGCTCCTACGAGCAGTACTTC

d_call: .
v_call: TRBV7-8
j_call: TRBJ2-2
cdr3_aa: CASSLRAGDMNTGELFF
cdr3_nt: TGTGCCAGCAGCTTACGGGCAGGGGATATGAACACCGGGGAGCTGTTTTTT

d_call: TRBD1
v_call: TRBV7-2
j_call: TRBJ1-2
cdr3_aa: CASSLGSGGALGYTF
cdr3_nt: TGTGCCAGCAGCTTAGGTTCAGGGGGCGCGCTGGGCTACACCTTC

d_call: TRBD2
v_call: TRBV9
j_call: TRBJ2-1
cdr3_aa: CASSVISGGHYNEQFF
cdr3_nt: TGTGCCAGCAGCGTAATTAGCGGGGGCCACTACAATGAGCAGTTCTTC

d_call: TRBD2
v_call: TRBV9
j_call: TRBJ2-3
cdr3_aa: CASSVGYASGGADTQYF
cdr3_nt: TGTGCCAGCAGCGTAGGGTATGCTAGCGGGGGAGCAGATACGCAGTATTTT

d_call: .
v_call: TRBV5-4
j_call: TRBJ2-3
cdr3_aa: CASSPGAESTDTQYF
cdr3_nt: TGTGCCAGCAGCCCCGGAGCAGAGAGCACAGATACGCAGTATTTT

d_call: TRBD2
v_call: TRBV29-1
j_call: TRBJ2-7
cdr3_aa: CSVGTSGSYEQYF
cdr3_nt: TGCAGCGTCGGGACTAGCGGATCCTACGAGCAGTACTTC

d_call: .
v_call: TRBV10-3
j_call: TRBJ2-5
cdr3_aa: CAISESLAQETQYF
cdr3_nt: TGTGCCATCAGTGAGTCACTGGCCCAAGAGACCCAGTACTTC

d_call: TRBD1
v_call: TRBV6-5
j_call: TRBJ2-7
cdr3_aa: CASSSGTGFYEQYF
cdr3_nt: TGTGCCAGCAGTTCGGGGACAGGATTCTACGAGCAGTACTTC

d_call: TRBD1
v_call: TRBV7-2
j_call: TRBJ2-7
cdr3_aa: CASSPGTGGAYEQYF
cdr3_nt: TGTGCCAGCAGCCCAGGGACAGGGGGGGCCTACGAGCAGTACTTC

d_call: .
v_call: TRBV4-1
j_call: TRBJ2-7
cdr3_aa: CASSQGIGGSYEQYF
cdr3_nt: TGCGCCAGCAGCCAAGGGATAGGGGGATCCTACGAGCAGTACTTC

d_call: TRBD1
v_call: TRBV27
j_call: TRBJ2-7
cdr3_aa: CASSLTGTGSYEQYF
cdr3_nt: TGTGCCAGCAGTTTGACTGGGACAGGGTCCTACGAGCAGTACTTC